This TCR beta chain was recovered during a study of OX40 agonist ivuxolimab in advanced cancers. With respect to the entire study: The costimulatory receptor OX40 (CD134) was targeted by ivuxolimab, a fully human IgG2 agonistic monoclonal antibody. Among the roughly 50 dose-escalation patients, about 19 had hepatocellular carcinoma, 15 or so melanoma, 9 renal cell carcinoma and 9 head and neck cancer. Peripheral TCRbeta sequencing aimed to test whether ivuxolimab altered TCR sequence diversity and caused clonal T-cell expansion. Prior anti-PD-1, anti-PD-L1 or anti-CTLA-4 therapy was permitted, and checkpoint inhibitors had been received by more than 35% of dose-escalation patients. Intravenous ivuxolimab was administered to patients every 2 weeks at six dose levels: 0.01, 0.1, 0.3, 1.5, 3 and 10 mg/kg. Partial responses occurred in three dose-escalation patients, of whom one had hepatocellular carcinoma and two had cutaneous melanoma. In the dose-escalation cohort, 82.7% of patients were male, and the mean age was approximately 64 years, with a range of about 23 to 85. The paper reports the monotherapy dose-escalation portion (N of about 47 patients) of the phase I ivuxolimab trial. Broader findings and caveats from the paper: Partial responders in the 0.1-3.0 mg/kg groups had among the lowest normalized peripheral clonal expansion, especially among CD8+ T cells. After ivuxolimab, CD8+ T cells had more expanded clones than CD4+ T cells on average. The antigen specificity of the clonally expanded peripheral T cells was not determined. Clonal expansion of both CD4+ and CD8+ blood T cells was observed from baseline to week 6 at doses 0.1 to 3.0 mg/kg. Low levels of normalized T-cell clonal expansion were also seen in some patients who did not respond.

For sequencing of the TCRbeta CDR3 region, genomic DNA was extracted from the sorted cells. The immunoSEQ Assay was used for sequencing of TCRbeta CDR3 regions. TCRdb holds this immuneACCESS table with in-frame rearrangements only. Some clones are missing; in checked studies, unresolved V genes explain under half, and the rest has no known cause. The sample table holds 78,000 or so clones, of which approximately 90% were seen once. The top ten clones comprise approximately 2.9% of the sample. The cysteine opens and the phenylalanine closes a CDR3 of 15 amino acids. This entry keeps only the CDR3 DNA: 45 bases, framed from base 1. V is pruned by 4 bases and J by 4 bases, leaving 8 bases of the junction without a gene match. Looking up the germline V gene yields CDR1 MGHRA and CDR2 YSYEKL. Concerning this clone itself: What antigen it recognizes has not been identified. No base quality values were provided; no much bigger clone lies one nucleotide off.

Patients with autoimmune disease history or receiving systemic immunosuppression were excluded from the trial. Peripheral blood for TCR sequencing was collected from all dose cohorts at baseline, on cycle 4 day 1, and on cycle 7 day 1. The samples were drawn from a first-in-human, open-label, multicenter phase I dose-escalation trial of ivuxolimab. Adults with locally advanced or metastatic head and neck squamous cell, hepatocellular, melanoma or renal cell carcinoma were enrolled in the trial. Before TCR sequencing, CD4+ T cells and CD8+ T cells were sorted from peripheral blood as separate populations.

This sample comprised CD4+ or CD8+ T cells sorted from blood, obtained in a trial of the OX40 agonist ivuxolimab. The chain links TRBV4-1 with TRBJ2-3; TRBD2 fits 7 bases in the junction. The sequence was obtained from an adult with an advanced solid tumor such as melanoma, head and neck, liver or kidney cancer. In nucleotides, the sequence is TGCGCCAGCAGCCGTTCGGGGGGATCCCCAGATACGCAGTATTTT. Protein translation: CASSRSGGSPDTQYF.